These 12 T cell receptor beta chains were all obtained from the same sample, sequenced in a study of shared clonotypes between healthy human individuals. Assay used: immunoSEQ multiplex PCR; TCRdb lists only in-frame clones, some missing. Of about 2.4 million clones in the sample, 90% to 95% were seen once. Sequenced material: naive CD4+ T cells from PBMCs. This sample's subset: CD45RA+ positively selected. Receptors originate from a man between 18 and 35 years old in good health. Some clones in this sample may be carry-over from other donors' samples.

The rearrangement joins TRBV6-6 to TRBJ1-5; D remains ambiguous. CDR1 is MNHNY, CDR2 SVGAGI, per germline (reference sequence). The CDR3 is 14 residues long. V was clipped by 7 bases and J by 1 base, with 11 bases between them. In nucleotides, the CDR3 is TGTGCCAGCATGTCCGGGTTGAGCAATCAGCCCCAGCATTTT. Translated, it gives CASMSGLSNQPQHF.

About this clone itself: Other nucleotide sequences from this sample produce the same CDR3. The CDR3 nucleotides are TGCGCCAGCAGCTTGGCGACTCCTAATGAGCAGTTCTTC. Translation gives CASSLATPNEQFF. The chain joins TRBV5-1 to TRBJ2-1; D remains ambiguous. Trimming took off 0 bases at V and 7 bases at J, with 8 bases between the two ends. The CDR3 has 13 residues. Germline values: CDR1 SGHRS, CDR2 YFSETQ.

The chain couples TRBV5-1 to TRBJ2-1, with 9 bases matching TRBD1. CDR1 SGHRS and CDR2 YFSETQ come from the germline V gene. Trimming at V came to 5 bases and at J to 5 bases, leaving 5 bases not matched to a gene. This CDR3 is 14 amino acids long. The CDR3: CASRWGTGNNEQFF. CDR3 coding DNA: TGCGCCAGCAGATGGGGGACAGGGAACAATGAGCAGTTCTTC.

This chain uses TRBV28 with TRBJ2-7; tentative D call: TRBD1 (8 bases). The V and J ends lost 11 bases and 4 bases respectively, with 27 bases between them. Germline loops: CDR1 MDHEN, CDR2 SYDVKM. The CDR3 is made up of 16 amino acids. CDR3 bases: TGTGCCTCCCACAGGGGGGGACACAGATTGGGGTACGAGCAGTACTTC. As protein: CASHRGGHRLGYEQYF.

This chain uses TRBV28 with TRBJ2-7; D unresolved. Trimming took off 2 bases at V and 3 bases at J, with 11 bases between the two ends. CDR3 length equals 14 residues. The germline gives CDR1 MDHEN, CDR2 SYDVKM. CDR3 nucleotide sequence: TGTGCCAGCAGTTTAAAGGGCAGACTCTACGAGCAGTACTTC. Translated, it gives CASSLKGRLYEQYF.

The chain combines TRBV2 with TRBJ2-1; perhaps TRBD1 as D (6 bases). Trimming left V 6 bases short and J 6 bases short, with 15 bases between. This CDR3 comprises 14 residues. CDR1 and CDR2 (germline): SNHLY, FYNNEI. The CDR3 region has the DNA TGTGCCAGCAGACGGGACATTCTTATCAATGAGCAGTTCTTC. It encodes CASRRDILINEQFF.

V is TRBV27 and J is TRBJ2-2; the match to TRBD2 covers 8 bases. The germline CDR1 and CDR2 sequences are MNHEY and SMNVEV (reference sequence). The V and J ends lost 6 bases and 1 base, in that order; junction bases with no gene match: 4. The CDR3 consists of 15 residues. CDR3: CASSESGRNTGELFF. DNA of the CDR3: TGTGCCAGCAGCGAGAGCGGGAGGAACACCGGGGAGCTGTTTTTT.

The chain joins TRBV28 to TRBJ2-1, with 7 bases that match TRBD1. The CDR3 totals 12 residues. The germline V gene has CDR1 MDHEN and CDR2 SYDVKM. Trimming removed 5 bases from V and 6 bases from J; junction bases left unmatched: 1. CDR3 in amino acids: CASSDRANEQFF. DNA of the CDR3: TGTGCCAGCAGTGACAGGGCCAATGAGCAGTTCTTC.

The chain uses TRBV6-5 and TRBJ2-7; D is tentatively TRBD1 or TRBD2 (5 bases each). The V gene lost 2 bases and the J gene lost 0 bases, with 14 bases spanning the gap. The CDR3 contains 16 residues. Looked up from germline, CDR1 is MNHEY and CDR2 is SVGAGI. CDR3 residues: CASSYGRGVPSYEQYF. The CDR3 region has the DNA TGTGCCAGCAGTTACGGAAGAGGGGTTCCCTCCTACGAGCAGTACTTC.

V usage is TRBV7-2 and J usage is TRBJ2-3; TRBD2 might be the D (7 bases). The germline gives CDR1 SGHTA, CDR2 FQGNSA. V shed 5 bases and J shed 5 bases, with 20 bases lying between them. This CDR3 region has 16 residues. The CDR3 is CASSERGRVDEDTQYF. CDR3 bases: TGTGCCAGCAGCGAAAGGGGGAGGGTAGACGAAGATACGCAGTATTTT.

The genes are TRBV5-1 and TRBJ2-1, with D maybe TRBD2 (5 bases). This CDR3 spans 15 amino acids. Trimming pared 0 bases from V and 8 bases from J, leaving 15 bases between. Per germline, CDR1 SGHRS and CDR2 YFSETQ. In DNA form, the CDR3 reads TGCGCCAGCAGCTTGGTCCCACTAGAACTCGATGAGCAGTTCTTC. It codes for CASSLVPLELDEQFF.

This rearrangement joins TRBV10-1 to TRBJ2-3, with 9 bases lining up with TRBD1. CDR1 WNHNN and CDR2 SYGVQD come from the germline V gene (reference sequence). CDR3 length equals 17 residues. The V and J ends lost 0 bases and 4 bases, in that order; junction bases with no gene match: 8. CDR3 coding DNA: TGCGCCAGCAGTGAGTCTTTCCGGGACAGGGTAGCAGATACGCAGTATTTT. As protein: CASSESFRDRVADTQYF.